The sequence of this TCR beta chain was determined in a study of T cell responses to AZD1222 COVID-19 vaccine. Unmatched junction bases numbered 1, after V lost 4 bases and J lost 9 bases. Germline V gene sequence: CDR1 SGHTA, CDR2 FQGNSA. The CDR3 is 12 residues long. As to this clone: Its antigen is unidentified.

Study-level points and caveats: The number of AZD1222 recipients seropositive at baseline was only five to seven. White British people made up most donors, females outnumbered males, and clonal diversity was possibly underestimated. Only after the peak T cell response were repertoires sampled.

Method: immunoSEQ multiplex PCR; TCRdb's copy keeps in-frame clones and lacks some. The sample lists about 84,000 clones; 75% to 90% were seen once. The V gene is TRBV7-2, the J gene TRBJ2-1; TRBD2 matches 9 bases. The TCR sequence derives from an adult who received the AZD1222 COVID-19 vaccine. The sequences come from peripheral blood, collected 28 days after the second AZD1222 dose. CDR3 in DNA: TGTGCCAGCAGCTCACTAGCGGGTGAGCAGTTCTTC. This codes for CASSSLAGEQFF.